Presented here are 9 T cell receptor beta chains from one specimen sequenced in a study of blood T cell repertoires in COVID-19. Measured with immunoSEQ multiplex PCR; TCRdb has only the in-frame clones, and not every one. The sample contains about 250,000 clones, approximately 85% of which appear only once. Sequenced input: peripheral blood. Receptors originate from a human donor with COVID-19, enrolled during active disease. The donor label of this sample is uncertain.

The genes are TRBV7-3 and TRBJ2-3; 13 bases fit TRBD2. The trim removed 4 bases at V and 6 bases at J, leaving 4 bases unmatched. From germline, CDR1 is SGHTA and CDR2 FQGTGA. This CDR3 is 15 amino acids long. Written as DNA, the CDR3 is TGTGCCAGCAGCTCACTAGCGGGAGGGGTGGATACGCAGTATTTT. Translated: CASSSLAGGVDTQYF.

The chain links TRBV6-1 to TRBJ1-5; D uncertain. The CDR3 totals 12 residues. Germline CDR1 MNHNS, CDR2 SASEGT. Trimming left V 0 bases short and J 12 bases short, with 9 bases between. The CDR3 loop is CASSEASFVQHF. In DNA form, the CDR3 reads TGTGCCAGCAGTGAAGCGAGTTTTGTCCAGCATTTT.

In DNA form, the CDR3 reads TGTGCCAGCAGCAATAGAGCGGAACTAGACAGGGACATGAACACTGAAGCTTTCTTT. Amino acid sequence: CASSNRAELDRDMNTEAFF. This chain joins TRBV21-1 and TRBJ1-1; the table's D call TRBD1 went unverified against the DNA. TRBV21-1 counts as a pseudogene. There are 19 residues in the CDR3.

The rearrangement links TRBV19 to TRBJ2-3; the D gene is possibly TRBD2 (6 bases). CDR3 size: 14 residues. Germline V gives CDR1 LNHDA, CDR2 SQIVND (reference sequence). Trimming left V 6 bases short and J 4 bases short, with 14 bases between. The CDR3 DNA reads as TGTGCCAGTAGGCCAGGGAGGACCGCAGATACGCAGTATTTT. As protein: CASRPGRTADTQYF.

The V and J genes are TRBV18 and TRBJ2-1; D is uncertain. Germline CDR1 is KGHSH and CDR2 is LQKENI. V lost 3 bases and J 7 bases, leaving 7 bases between the germline ends. The CDR3 contains 12 residues. The CDR3 nucleotides are TGTGCCAGCTCACCTAACGGGAATGAGCAGTTCTTC. Its protein is CASSPNGNEQFF.

The chain uses TRBV7-3 and TRBJ1-6; D may be TRBD1 (5 bases). The CDR3 runs 14 residues. Per germline, CDR1 SGHTA and CDR2 FQGTGA. Trimming pared 5 bases from V and 5 bases from J, leaving 10 bases between. CDR3 bases: TGTGCCAGCAGCACGACAGTGGATAATTCACCCCTCCACTTT. Translating gives CASSTTVDNSPLHF.

The CDR3 reads CASSQGGNPYTEAFF. CDR3 sequence (DNA): TGTGCCAGCAGCCAAGGAGGGAACCCGTACACTGAAGCTTTCTTT. This rearrangement joins TRBV3-1 (or the pseudogene TRBV3-2) to TRBJ1-1; unclear D gene. V shed 1 base and J shed 3 bases, with 12 bases lying between them. CDR1 and CDR2 from the germline V gene are LGHDT and YNNKEL (reference sequence). This CDR3 spans 15 amino acids.

V and J are TRBV24-1 and TRBJ1-2; 12 bases match TRBD1. The trim removed 0 bases at V and 4 bases at J, leaving 8 bases unmatched. Germline CDR1 is KGHDR and CDR2 is SFDVKD. This CDR3 is built from 18 residues. The CDR3 loop reads CATSDLRDRGPPLYGYTF. The CDR3 DNA reads TGTGCCACCAGTGATTTGAGGGACAGGGGGCCGCCGCTCTATGGCTACACCTTC.

The chain employs TRBV19 and TRBJ1-1; the D is unclear. Trimming pared 4 bases from V and 1 base from J, leaving 7 bases between. Germline CDR1 LNHDA, CDR2 SQIVND (reference sequence). CDR3 size: 13 residues. The DNA for the CDR3 is TGTGCCAGTAGTACGAACAGGAACACTGAAGCTTTCTTT. It specifies CASSTNRNTEAFF.